The 10 T cell receptor beta chains given below trace back to one sample, sequenced in a study of OX40 agonist ivuxolimab in advanced cancers. Generated by immunoSEQ multiplex PCR, the TCRdb table keeps only in-frame clones and is missing some. The data contain 99,000 or so clones, around 80% of them singletons. Sample: CD4+ or CD8+ T cells sorted from blood, taken in a trial of the OX40 agonist ivuxolimab. The receptors derive from an adult with an advanced solid tumor such as melanoma, head and neck, liver or kidney cancer.

The chain joins TRBV19 to TRBJ2-2, with 8 bases aligning to TRBD1. This CDR3 is built from 14 residues. Germline-derived CDR1 and CDR2 are LNHDA and SQIVND (reference sequence). Trimming cost V 4 bases and J 4 bases; bases outside gene matches: 2. The CDR3 is CASSRQGSTGELFF. As DNA, the CDR3 is TGTGCCAGTAGTAGACAGGGGTCCACCGGGGAGCTGTTTTTT.

CDR3 bases: TGTGCCAGCAGTCCTTGGACTAGCGGGGGCTACGAGCAGTACTTC. Amino acids: CASSPWTSGGYEQYF. The chain is built from TRBV28 and TRBJ2-7; 13 bases are a match to TRBD2. This CDR3 comprises 15 residues. V was pared by 5 bases and J by 3 bases, with 4 bases of the junction left unmatched. Germline CDR1 and CDR2: MDHEN and SYDVKM.

The gene calls are TRBV30 and TRBJ1-5; TRBD1 aligns across 7 bases. Germline lookup yields CDR1 GTSNPN and CDR2 SVGIG (reference sequence). Trimming cost V 5 bases and J 9 bases; bases outside gene matches: 10. The CDR3 sequence is 13 residues long. CDR3 sequence: CAWVEQGRGPQHF. The CDR3 DNA sequence: TGTGCCTGGGTCGAACAGGGGAGGGGGCCCCAGCATTTT.

This clone was seen a handful of times. This chain uses TRBV4-3 with TRBJ1-1; D gene uncertain. V dropped 0 bases and J dropped 1 base, with 12 bases sitting between them. CDR1 is LGHNA and CDR2 is YSLEER in the germline V gene. The CDR3 sequence is 16 residues long. CDR3 residues: CASSQDEPDSNTEAFF. CDR3 in DNA: TGCGCCAGCAGCCAAGACGAACCAGATTCGAACACTGAAGCTTTCTTT.

The chain has TRBV20-1 and TRBJ2-7; D not certain. This CDR3 contains 11 residues. V was clipped by 1 base and J by 7 bases, with 8 bases between them. Germline CDR1 reads DFQATT; CDR2 reads SNEGSKA (reference sequence). The CDR3 is CSARGQVEQYF. CDR3 bases: TGCAGTGCTAGAGGGCAGGTAGAGCAGTACTTC.

V is TRBV27 and J is TRBJ2-3; the match to TRBD1 covers 8 bases. Germline V lookup: CDR1 MNHEY, CDR2 SMNVEV (reference sequence). This CDR3 is 15 amino acids long. Trimming cost V 1 base and J 4 bases; bases outside gene matches: 4. This chain's CDR3 is CASSLLAGGSDTQYF. Written as DNA, the CDR3 is TGTGCCAGCAGTTTATTGGCAGGGGGCTCAGATACGCAGTATTTT.

The V call is TRBV7-9, the J call TRBJ2-2, with 11 bases fitting TRBD2. With 4 bases clipped from V and 3 bases from J, the junction kept 1 base outside the gene matches. The CDR3 length is 15 residues. CDR1 is SEHNR, CDR2 FQNEAQ, per germline (reference sequence). The CDR3 spells CASSSGLADTGELFF. DNA of the CDR3: TGTGCCAGCAGCTCGGGACTAGCGGACACCGGGGAGCTGTTTTTT. The entire variable domain, with the rest obtained from reference TRBV7-9 and TRBJ2-2, is as follows: DTGVSQNPRHKITKRGQNVTFRCDPISEHNRLYWYRQTLGQGPEFLTYFQNEAQLEKSRLLSDRFSAERPKGSFSTLEIQRTEQGDSAMYLCASSSGLADTGELFFGEGSRLTVL.

Note on this clone: One base away lies a much larger clone, so this may be a sequencing read error. The rearrangement uses TRBV19 and TRBJ2-7, with TRBD2 as a possible D gene (5 bases). The CDR3 contains 13 residues. V was clipped by 10 bases and J by 6 bases, with 19 bases between them. In germline, CDR1 is LNHDA, CDR2 SQIVND (reference sequence). Here the CDR3 DNA reads TGTGCCACCTCCCGGGGTAATCGCGGCGAGCAGTACTTC. This gives the protein CATSRGNRGEQYF. The whole variable domain, filled in from reference TRBV19 and TRBJ2-7, reads DGGITQSPKYLFRKEGQNVTLSCEQNLNHDAMYWYRQDPGQGLRLIYYSQIVNDFQKGDIAEGYSVSREKKESFPLTVTSAQKNPTAFYLCATSRGNRGEQYFGPGTRLTVT.

The chain has TRBV5-8 and TRBJ2-2; 9 bases fit TRBD1. The CDR3 spans 15 residues. Germline V gene data show CDR1 as SGHTS and CDR2 as YDEGEE. V lost 4 bases and J lost 4; bases outside the gene matches: 5. CDR3 DNA sequence: TGTGCCAGCAGCGGAGGGACAGGGATCACCGGGGAGCTGTTTTTT. This gives the protein CASSGGTGITGELFF. Using reference TRBV5-8 and TRBJ2-2 for the parts outside the CDR3, the full variable domain is EAGVTQSPTHLIKTRGQQATLRCSPISGHTSVYWYQQALGLGLQFLLWYDEGEERNRGNFPPRFSGRQFPNYSSELNVNALELEDSALYLCASSGGTGITGELFFGEGSRLTVL.

This clone showed up just a few times. The gene calls are TRBV7-2 and TRBJ2-3; D not certain. This CDR3 region has 14 residues. Germline loops: CDR1 SGHTA, CDR2 FQGNSA. V was pared by 3 bases and J by 4 bases, with 11 bases between. As DNA, the CDR3 is TGTGCCAGCAGCTTGGAACCTGGACCAGATACGCAGTATTTT. This sequence encodes CASSLEPGPDTQYF.